This TCR beta chain was obtained from a study of T cell repertoires in cytomegalovirus infection. Study-wide findings and caveats: The ex vivo response was dominated by HLA-C-restricted CMV-specific TCR beta clonotypes.

TCRdb analysed the reads with MiXCR anew, one entry per CDR3 protein. Here the sample spans over 300,000 distinct CDR3 sequences, 9.5% being singletons. This clonotype was counted only a few times. Its target is unknown. The CDR3 is 15 residues long. V lost 1 base, J lost 3 bases, and 10 bases lay in between. Per germline, CDR1 SGHTA and CDR2 FQGNSA. This clonotype originated in a human donor in good health (CMV status not recorded). Some clones in this sample may be carry-over from other donors' samples. The sequencing sample was made of PBMCs. The rearrangement links TRBV7-2 to TRBJ1-5; D unresolved. In nucleotides, the CDR3 is TGTGCCAGCAGCTTAGGCGGGAGAACCAATCAGCCCCAGCATTTT. This translates into CASSLGGRTNQPQHF. The full variable domain, its missing parts supplied by reference TRBV7-2 and TRBJ1-5, is GAGVSQSPSNKVTEKGKDVELRCDPISGHTALYWYRQSLGQGLEFLIYFQGNSAPDKSGLPSDRFSAERTGGSVSTLTIQRTQQEDSAVYLCASSLGGRTNQPQHFGDGTRLSIL.